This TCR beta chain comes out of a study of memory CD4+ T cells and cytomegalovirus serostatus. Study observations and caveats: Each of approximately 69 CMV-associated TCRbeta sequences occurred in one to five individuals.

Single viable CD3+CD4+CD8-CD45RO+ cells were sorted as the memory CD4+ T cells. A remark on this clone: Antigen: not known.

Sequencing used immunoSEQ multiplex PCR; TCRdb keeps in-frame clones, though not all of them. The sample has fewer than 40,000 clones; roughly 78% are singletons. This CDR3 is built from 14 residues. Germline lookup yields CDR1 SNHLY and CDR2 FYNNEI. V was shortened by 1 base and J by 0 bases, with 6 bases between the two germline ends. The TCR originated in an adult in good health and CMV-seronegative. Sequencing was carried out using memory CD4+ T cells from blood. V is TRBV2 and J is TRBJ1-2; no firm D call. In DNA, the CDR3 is TGTGCCAGCAGTGAAGGAGGATCTAACTATGGCTACACCTTC. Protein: CASSEGGSNYGYTF.